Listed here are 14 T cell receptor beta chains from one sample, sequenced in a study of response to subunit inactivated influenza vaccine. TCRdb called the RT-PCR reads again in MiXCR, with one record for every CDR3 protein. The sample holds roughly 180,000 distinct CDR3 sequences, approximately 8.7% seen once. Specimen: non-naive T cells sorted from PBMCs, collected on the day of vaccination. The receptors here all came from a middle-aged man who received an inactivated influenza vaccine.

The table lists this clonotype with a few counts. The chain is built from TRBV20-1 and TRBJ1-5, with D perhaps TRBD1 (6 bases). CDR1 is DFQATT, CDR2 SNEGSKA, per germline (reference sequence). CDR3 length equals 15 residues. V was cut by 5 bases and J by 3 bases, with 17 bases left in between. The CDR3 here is CSACPSGTINQPQHF. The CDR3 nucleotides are TGCAGTGCTTGCCCTTCCGGGACAATCAATCAGCCCCAGCATTTT.

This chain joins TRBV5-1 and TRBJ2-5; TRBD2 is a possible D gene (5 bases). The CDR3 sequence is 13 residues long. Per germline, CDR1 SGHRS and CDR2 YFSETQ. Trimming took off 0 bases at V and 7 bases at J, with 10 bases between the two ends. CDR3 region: CASSLEGVGTQYF. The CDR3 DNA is TGCGCCAGCAGCTTGGAGGGAGTAGGGACCCAGTACTTC.

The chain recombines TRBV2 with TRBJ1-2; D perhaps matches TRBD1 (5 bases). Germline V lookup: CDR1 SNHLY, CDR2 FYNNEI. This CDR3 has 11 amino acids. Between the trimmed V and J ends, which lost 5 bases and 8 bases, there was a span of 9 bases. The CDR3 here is CASSFDSGYTF. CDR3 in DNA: TGTGCCAGCAGTTTTGACAGCGGCTACACCTTC.

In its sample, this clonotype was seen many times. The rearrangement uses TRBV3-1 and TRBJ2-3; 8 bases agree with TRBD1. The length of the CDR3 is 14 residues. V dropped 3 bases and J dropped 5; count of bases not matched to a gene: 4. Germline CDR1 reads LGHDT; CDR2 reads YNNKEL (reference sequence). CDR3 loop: CASSQDRARDTQYF. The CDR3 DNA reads TGTGCCAGCAGCCAGGACAGGGCCAGAGATACGCAGTATTTT.

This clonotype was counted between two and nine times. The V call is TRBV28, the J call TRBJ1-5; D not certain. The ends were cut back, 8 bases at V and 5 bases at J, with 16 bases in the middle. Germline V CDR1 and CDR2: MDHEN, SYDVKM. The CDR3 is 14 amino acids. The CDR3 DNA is TGTGCCAGCTATCAGTCTAACACGTATCAGCCCCAGCATTTT. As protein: CASYQSNTYQPQHF. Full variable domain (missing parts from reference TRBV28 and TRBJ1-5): DVKVTQSSRYLVKRTGEKVFLECVQDMDHENMFWYRQDPGLGLRLIYFSYDVKMKEKGDIPEGYSVSREKKERFSLILESASTNQTSMYLCASYQSNTYQPQHFGDGTRLSIL.

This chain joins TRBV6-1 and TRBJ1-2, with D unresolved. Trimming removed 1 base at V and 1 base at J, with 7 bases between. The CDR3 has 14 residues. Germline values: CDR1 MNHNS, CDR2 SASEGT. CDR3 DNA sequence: TGTGCCAGCAGTGAAGGAAGAGTTAACTATGGCTACACCTTC. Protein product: CASSEGRVNYGYTF.

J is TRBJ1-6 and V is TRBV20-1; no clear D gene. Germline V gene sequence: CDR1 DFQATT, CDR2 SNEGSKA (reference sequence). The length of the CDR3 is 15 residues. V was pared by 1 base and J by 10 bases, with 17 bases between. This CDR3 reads CSARVREALGSPLHF. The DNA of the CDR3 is TGCAGTGCTAGAGTTCGGGAGGCCCTAGGCTCACCCCTCCACTTT.

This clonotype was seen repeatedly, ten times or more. In DNA form, the CDR3 reads TGCGCCAGCAGCCAAGATAGAGGTACCGAGCAGTACTTC. Encoded protein: CASSQDRGTEQYF. The V call is TRBV4-3, the J call TRBJ2-7; the D is unclear. V was trimmed by 0 bases and J by 6 bases, leaving 9 bases between them. CDR3 length equals 13 residues. Germline-derived CDR1 and CDR2 are LGHNA and YSLEER.

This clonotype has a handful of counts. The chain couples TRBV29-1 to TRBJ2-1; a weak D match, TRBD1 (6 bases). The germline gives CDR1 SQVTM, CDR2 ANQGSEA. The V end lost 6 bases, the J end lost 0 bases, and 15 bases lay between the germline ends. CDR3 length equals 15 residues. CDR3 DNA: TGCAGCGTCGCAGGGGTCGCGAGCTCCTACAATGAGCAGTTCTTC. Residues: CSVAGVASSYNEQFF.

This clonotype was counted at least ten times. CDR3 in DNA: TGTGCCAGCAGTTTAAGGGGGAATCCCTACGAGCAGTACTTC. It yields the protein CASSLRGNPYEQYF. The chain combines TRBV28 with TRBJ2-7; D may be TRBD1 (6 bases). Germline V lookup: CDR1 MDHEN, CDR2 SYDVKM. There are 14 residues in the CDR3. V was clipped by 2 bases and J by 2 bases, with 10 bases between them.

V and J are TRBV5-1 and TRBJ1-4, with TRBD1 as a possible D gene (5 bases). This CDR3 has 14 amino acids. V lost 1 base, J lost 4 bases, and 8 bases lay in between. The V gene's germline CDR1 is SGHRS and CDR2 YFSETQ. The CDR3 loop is CASSLTGVNEKLFF. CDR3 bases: TGCGCCAGCAGCTTGACAGGAGTTAATGAAAAACTGTTTTTT.

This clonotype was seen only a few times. The CDR3 sequence is CASSPRGTGGYEQYF. The CDR3 DNA reads TGTGCCAGCAGCCCCCGGGGGACAGGGGGCTACGAGCAGTACTTC. V usage is TRBV7-6 and J usage is TRBJ2-7, with TRBD1 matching 11 bases. CDR3 length: 15 residues. CDR1 and CDR2 from the germline V gene are SGHVS and FNYEAQ. V lost 5 bases to trimming and J lost 3 bases; unmatched junction nucleotides: 6. Full variable domain (missing parts from reference TRBV7-6 and TRBJ2-7): GAGVSQSPRYKVTKRGQDVALRCDPISGHVSLYWYRQALGQGPEFLTYFNYEAQQDKSGLPNDRFSAERPEGSISTLTIQRTEQRDSAMYRCASSPRGTGGYEQYFGPGTRLTVT.

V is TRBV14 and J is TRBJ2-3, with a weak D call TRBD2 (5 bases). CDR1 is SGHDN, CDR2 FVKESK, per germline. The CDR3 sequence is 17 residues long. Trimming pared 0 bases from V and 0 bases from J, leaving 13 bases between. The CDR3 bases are TGTGCCAGCAGCCAAGATTGGGCTAGCCCTAGCACAGATACGCAGTATTTT. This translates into CASSQDWASPSTDTQYF.

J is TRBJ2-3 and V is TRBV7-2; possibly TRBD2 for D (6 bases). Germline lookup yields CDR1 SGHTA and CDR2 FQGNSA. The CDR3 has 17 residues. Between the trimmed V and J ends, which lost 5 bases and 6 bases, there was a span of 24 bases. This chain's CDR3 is CASSARGSGIGLDTQYF. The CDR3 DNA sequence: TGTGCCAGCAGCGCCCGGGGTAGCGGCATCGGTTTGGATACGCAGTATTTT.